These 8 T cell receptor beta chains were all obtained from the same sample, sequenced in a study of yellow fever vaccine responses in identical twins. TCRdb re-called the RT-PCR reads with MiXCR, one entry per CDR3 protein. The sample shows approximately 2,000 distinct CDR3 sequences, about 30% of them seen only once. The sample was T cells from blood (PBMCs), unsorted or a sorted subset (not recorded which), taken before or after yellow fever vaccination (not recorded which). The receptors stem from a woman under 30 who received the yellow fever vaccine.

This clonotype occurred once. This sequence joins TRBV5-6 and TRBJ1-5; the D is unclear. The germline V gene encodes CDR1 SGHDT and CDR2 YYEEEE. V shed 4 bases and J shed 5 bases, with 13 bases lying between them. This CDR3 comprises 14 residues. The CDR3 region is CASSALGRDQPQHF. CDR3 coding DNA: TGTGCCAGCAGCGCCCTAGGGCGGGATCAGCCCCAGCATTTT.

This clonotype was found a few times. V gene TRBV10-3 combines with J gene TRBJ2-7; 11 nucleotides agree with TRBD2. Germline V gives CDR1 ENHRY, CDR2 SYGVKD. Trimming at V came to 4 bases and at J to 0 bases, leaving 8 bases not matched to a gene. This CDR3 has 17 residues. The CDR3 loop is CAISGTSGRVHSYEQYF. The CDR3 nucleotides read TGTGCCATCAGTGGTACTAGCGGGAGAGTGCACTCCTACGAGCAGTACTTC.

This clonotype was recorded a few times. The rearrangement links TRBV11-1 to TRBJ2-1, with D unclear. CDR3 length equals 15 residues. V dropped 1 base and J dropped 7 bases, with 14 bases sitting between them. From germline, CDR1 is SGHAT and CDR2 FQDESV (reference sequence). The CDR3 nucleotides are TGTGCCAGCAGCTTAGAGAGTCAGGTCGGTAATGAGCAGTTCTTC. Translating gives CASSLESQVGNEQFF.

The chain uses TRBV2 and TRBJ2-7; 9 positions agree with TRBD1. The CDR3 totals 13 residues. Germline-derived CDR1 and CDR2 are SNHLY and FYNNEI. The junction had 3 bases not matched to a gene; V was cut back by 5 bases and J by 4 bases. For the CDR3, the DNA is TGTGCCAGCAGTCGGGACAGGGATTACGAGCAGTACTTC. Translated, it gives CASSRDRDYEQYF.

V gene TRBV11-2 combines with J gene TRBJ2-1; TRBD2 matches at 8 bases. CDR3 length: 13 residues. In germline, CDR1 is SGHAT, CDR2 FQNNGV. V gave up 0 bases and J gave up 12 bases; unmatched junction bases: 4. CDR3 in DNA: TGTGCCAGCAGCTTAGATGGTGCGGGAGGGCAGTTCTTC. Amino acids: CASSLDGAGGQFF. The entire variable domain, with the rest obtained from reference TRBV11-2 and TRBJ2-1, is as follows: EAGVAQSPRYKIIEKRQSVAFWCNPISGHATLYWYQQILGQGPKLLIQFQNNGVVDDSQLPKDRFSAERLKGVDSTLKIQPAKLEDSAVYLCASSLDGAGGQFFGPGTRLTVL.

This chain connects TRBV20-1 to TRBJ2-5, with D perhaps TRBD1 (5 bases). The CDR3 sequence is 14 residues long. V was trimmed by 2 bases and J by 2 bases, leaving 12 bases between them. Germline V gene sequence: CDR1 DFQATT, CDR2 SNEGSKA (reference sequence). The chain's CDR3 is CSARTGREQETQYF. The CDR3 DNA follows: TGCAGTGCTAGAACGGGCAGGGAACAAGAGACCCAGTACTTC.

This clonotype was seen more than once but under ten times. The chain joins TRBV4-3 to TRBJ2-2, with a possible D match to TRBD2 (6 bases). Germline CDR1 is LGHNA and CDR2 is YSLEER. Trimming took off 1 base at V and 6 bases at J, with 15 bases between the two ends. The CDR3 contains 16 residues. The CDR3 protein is CASSQATIGEAGELFF. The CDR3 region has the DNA TGCGCCAGCAGCCAAGCCACCATCGGGGAGGCCGGGGAGCTGTTTTTT.

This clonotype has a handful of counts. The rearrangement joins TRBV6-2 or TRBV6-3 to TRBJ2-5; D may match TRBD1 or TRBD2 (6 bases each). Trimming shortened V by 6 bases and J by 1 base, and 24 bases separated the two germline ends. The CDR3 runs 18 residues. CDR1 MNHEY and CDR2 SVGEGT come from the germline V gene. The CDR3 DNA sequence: TGTGCCAGCAGCCACTCGGGGCCCGGGGGCAATATCCAAGAGACCCAGTACTTC. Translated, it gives CASSHSGPGGNIQETQYF.